This T cell receptor (beta chain) was found in a study of technical replicates of blood from a few donors. Using immunoSEQ multiplex PCR, the repertoire was profiled, and TCRdb retains in-frame clones only, with some absent. The sample contains about 84,000 clones, around 97% of which appear only once. J was trimmed by 8 bases and V by 6 bases; bases with no gene match: 8. Germline V CDR1 and CDR2: MNHEY, SMNVEV (reference sequence). The CDR3 has 13 amino acids. The chain has TRBV27 and TRBJ1-2, with 8 bases that match TRBD1. The source of this sequence is a human donor in good health. Sequenced input: T cells isolated from PBMCs. The CDR3 region is CASRRQGAHGYTF. The DNA for the CDR3 is TGTGCCAGCAGACGCCAGGGGGCTCACGGCTACACCTTC.